These 15 T cell receptor beta chains were all obtained from the same sample, sequenced in a study of T-cell reconstitution after alpha-beta-depleted transplantation in children. The library targeted TCRbeta and was prepared with unique molecular identifiers. TCRdb passed the PCR reads through MiXCR, listing each CDR3 protein once. This sample has approximately 640,000 distinct CDR3 sequences, with roughly 15% found just once. The source was PBMCs from the stem cell graft donor, collected from the stem cell graft. The receptors originated from a human donor who donated a stem cell graft to a child with acute myeloid leukemia.

This clonotype was detected only a few times. This rearrangement joins TRBV12-3 or TRBV12-4 to TRBJ1-6; 11 nucleotides align to TRBD1. The CDR3 covers 16 residues. The V segment lost 4 bases and the J segment 5 bases; nucleotides outside the gene matches: 4. Here the CDR3 DNA reads TGTGCCAGCAGTTCCGGACAGGGGGCCGATAATTCACCCCTCCACTTT. Its translation: CASSSGQGADNSPLHF.

The V call is TRBV6-1, the J call TRBJ2-7; D uncertain. The CDR3 has 13 amino acids. CDR1 and CDR2 from the germline V gene are MNHNS and SASEGT. V was cut by 6 bases and J by 0 bases, with 9 bases left in between. CDR3 in DNA: TGTGCCAGCAGACAGCTGGGCTCCTACGAGCAGTACTTC. This translates into CASRQLGSYEQYF.

The sample holds many counts of this clonotype. The rearrangement joins TRBV12-3 or TRBV12-4 to TRBJ1-1; TRBD1 might be the D (5 bases). The CDR3 length is 14 residues. Trimming cost V 3 bases and J 1 base, with 9 bases left between them. This CDR3 is CASSFGAANTEAFF. The CDR3, as DNA: TGTGCCAGCAGTTTTGGGGCTGCGAACACTGAAGCTTTCTTT.

This chain uses TRBV15 with TRBJ1-5, with D perhaps matching TRBD1 (6 bases). Gene TRBJ2-3 matches the end of the DNA better, so the J call may be wrong. Germline loops: CDR1 LNHNV, CDR2 YYDKDF (reference sequence). The CDR3 is 13 residues long. The CDR3 sequence is CATSRGTDQPQYF. The CDR3 coding sequence is TGTGCCACCAGCAGAGGGACAGATCAGCCCCAGTATTTT.

This clonotype was seen a handful of times. This rearrangement joins TRBV7-2 to TRBJ2-7, with D tentatively TRBD1 or TRBD2 (5 bases each). The V gene's germline CDR1 is SGHTA and CDR2 FQGNSA. The V gene lost 3 bases and the J gene lost 9 bases, with 24 bases spanning the gap. The CDR3 loop spans 16 amino acids. The CDR3 DNA reads as TGTGCCAGCAGCTTGCACCGGGACGCAGGTCTTGGGTTGCAGTACGTC. Its protein is CASSLHRDAGLGLQYV.

In its sample, this clonotype was seen a few times. This rearrangement joins TRBV5-1 to TRBJ2-5; 7 bases agree with TRBD2. Germline V gene data show CDR1 as SGHRS and CDR2 as YFSETQ. Germline trimming cut 6 bases from V and 3 bases from J; bases unmatched to any gene: 8. This CDR3 has 14 amino acids. In nucleotides, the CDR3 is TGCGCCAGCACGGCAGGGCTAGCGGAAGAGACCCAGTACTTC. Encoded protein: CASTAGLAEETQYF.

In its sample, this clonotype was seen many times. V is TRBV25-1 and J is TRBJ1-1, with D tentatively TRBD1 (5 bases). With 2 bases removed from V and 3 bases from J, the gap between germline ends came to 10 bases. Germline values: CDR1 MGHDK, CDR2 SYGVNS. The CDR3 totals 14 residues. CDR3 loop: CASSELLTDTEAFF. The CDR3 nucleotides read TGTGCCAGCAGTGAACTTTTGACAGACACTGAAGCTTTCTTT.

Comment on this clonotype: The CDR3 carries no conserved terminal phenylalanine or tryptophan, so it likely arises from a read error. The chain uses TRBV5-4 and TRBJ2-1; TRBD1 is a possible D gene (5 bases). The V gene's germline CDR1 is SGHNT and CDR2 YYREEE (reference sequence). The CDR3 totals 17 residues. Trimming pared 0 bases from V and 4 bases from J, leaving 17 bases between. CDR3 in amino acids: CASSLGPAGWRYNEQFL. The CDR3 DNA sequence: TGTGCCAGCAGCTTGGGCCCGGCAGGGTGGAGATACAATGAGCAGTTCTTA.

This clonotype was observed many times. The chain uses TRBV7-2 and TRBJ1-1, with a weak D call TRBD1 (6 bases). Germline V gene lookup returns CDR1 SGHTA and CDR2 FQGNSA. The V and J ends lost 5 bases and 0 bases respectively, with 13 bases between them. CDR3 length equals 15 residues. The CDR3 region is CASSPIGGLNTEAFF. CDR3 DNA: TGTGCCAGCAGCCCCATCGGGGGCTTGAACACTGAAGCTTTCTTT.

This clonotype showed up just once. Relative to the germline gene, one junction end is altered; a read error may explain this. This sequence joins TRBV20-1 and TRBJ1-5; TRBD1 matches at 10 bases. Germline loops: CDR1 DFQATT, CDR2 SNEGSKA (reference sequence). The CDR3 has 18 residues. For the CDR3, the DNA is TGCTGTGCTAGAGCCCCGGGACAGGGGATCGTGGGCAATCAGCCCCAGCATTTT. It codes for CCARAPGQGIVGNQPQHF.

This clonotype was counted many times. The V call is TRBV29-1, the J call TRBJ1-5; TRBD1 aligns across 7 bases. The CDR3 is 12 residues long. Germline V gene data show CDR1 as SQVTM and CDR2 as ANQGSEA. Trimming removed 7 bases from V and 1 base from J; junction bases left unmatched: 1. The CDR3 region is CSAGQSNQPQHF. The CDR3, as DNA: TGCAGCGCGGGACAGAGCAATCAGCCCCAGCATTTT.

This clonotype occurred a few times. At one boundary the junction diverges from the germline segment, which might be a read error. The chain uses TRBV5-1 and TRBJ2-1; 7 bases are a match to TRBD1. Germline CDR1 and CDR2: SGHRS and YFSETQ. The CDR3 spans 15 residues. CDR3 coding DNA: TGCGCCACCAGCAACGGGGACAGCTCCTACAATGAGCAGTTCTTC. Amino acids: CATSNGDSSYNEQFF.

The genes are TRBV7-8 and TRBJ2-1; no definite D call. The V gene's germline CDR1 is SGHVS and CDR2 FQNEAQ. This CDR3 is built from 15 residues. The V end lost 1 base, the J end lost 0 bases, and 7 bases lay between the germline ends. The CDR3 DNA follows: TGTGCCAGCAGCTTAGATTGGAGCTCCTACAATGAGCAGTTCTTC. It translates to CASSLDWSSYNEQFF.

A few counts support this clonotype. J is TRBJ2-3 and V is TRBV12-3 or TRBV12-4, with TRBD2 matching over 10 bases. This CDR3 comprises 14 residues. V shed 6 bases and J 4 bases; nucleotides not matched to a gene: 4. In nucleotides, the CDR3 is TGTGCCAGCAGATCCGGGACTAGCGCAGATACGCAGTATTTT. Protein sequence: CASRSGTSADTQYF.

This clonotype was picked up many times. This chain connects TRBV7-2 to TRBJ2-7, with 9 bases aligning to TRBD1. In germline, CDR1 is SGHTA, CDR2 FQGNSA. This CDR3 is built from 15 residues. V shed 5 bases, J shed 1 base, and the junction held 6 bases outside the gene matches. DNA of the CDR3: TGTGCCAGCAGCCGACTCGGGACAGGGTCCTACGAGCAGTACTTC. Its translation is CASSRLGTGSYEQYF.